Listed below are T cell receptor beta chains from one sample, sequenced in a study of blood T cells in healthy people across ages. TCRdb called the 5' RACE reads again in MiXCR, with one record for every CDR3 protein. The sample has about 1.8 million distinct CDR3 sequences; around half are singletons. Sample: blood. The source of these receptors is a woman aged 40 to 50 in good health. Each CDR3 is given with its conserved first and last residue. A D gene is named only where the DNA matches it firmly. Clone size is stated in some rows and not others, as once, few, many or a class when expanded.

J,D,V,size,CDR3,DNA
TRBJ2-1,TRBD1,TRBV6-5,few,CASSYGGEGRDRVFGEQFF,TGTGCCAGCAGTTACGGGGGCGAGGGCCGGGACAGGGTTTTCGGTGAGCAGTTCTTC
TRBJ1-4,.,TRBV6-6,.,CASRTGLNEKLFF,TGTGCCAGCAGGACAGGTCTGAATGAAAAACTGTTTTTT
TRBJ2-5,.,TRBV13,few,CASGPLAVETQYF,TGTGCCAGCGGACCACTAGCTGTAGAGACCCAGTACTTC
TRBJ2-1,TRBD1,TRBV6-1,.,CASSSRTGHWEQFF,TGTGCCAGCAGTTCTAGGACAGGGCATTGGGAGCAGTTCTTC
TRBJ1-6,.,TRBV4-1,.,CASSQEGETTLHF,TGCGCCAGCAGCCAAGAGGGGGAGACAACCCTCCACTTT
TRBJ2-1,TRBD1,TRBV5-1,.,CASSPGGMYNEQFF,TGCGCCAGCAGCCCAGGGGGCATGTACAATGAGCAGTTCTTC
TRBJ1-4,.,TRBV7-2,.,CASSLSALRDEKLFF,TGTGCCAGCAGCTTAAGTGCACTAAGGGATGAAAAACTGTTTTTT
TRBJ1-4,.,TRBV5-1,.,CASSLGAAGVATNEKLFF,TGCGCCAGCAGCTTGGGAGCTGCGGGGGTGGCTACTAATGAAAAACTGTTTTTT
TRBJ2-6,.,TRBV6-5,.,CASSYSAARSGANVLTF,TGTGCCAGCAGTTACTCCGCGGCGCGCTCTGGGGCCAACGTCCTGACTTTC
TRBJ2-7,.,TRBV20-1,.,CSARWFREHSYEQYF,TGCAGTGCTAGATGGTTCCGGGAGCACTCCTACGAGCAGTACTTC
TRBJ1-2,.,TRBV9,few,CASSPRSNNYGYTF,TGTGCCAGCAGCCCACGGTCCAATAACTATGGCTACACCTTC
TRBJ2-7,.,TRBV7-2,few,CASTSKGTTYEQYF,TGTGCCAGCACGAGTAAGGGGACAACCTACGAGCAGTACTTC
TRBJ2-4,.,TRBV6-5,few,CASRVLAKNIQYF,TGTGCCAGCAGAGTATTAGCCAAAAACATTCAGTACTTC
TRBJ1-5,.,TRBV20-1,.,CSASHTDQPQHF,TGCAGTGCTAGTCACACTGATCAGCCCCAGCATTTT
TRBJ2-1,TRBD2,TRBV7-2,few,CASSPKGGGGYNEQFF,TGTGCCAGCAGCCCAAAGGGCGGGGGGGGCTACAATGAGCAGTTCTTC
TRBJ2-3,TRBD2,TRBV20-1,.,CSASPASGGAQYRTQYF,TGCAGTGCTAGTCCGGCTAGCGGGGGGGCCCAGTATAGGACGCAGTATTTT
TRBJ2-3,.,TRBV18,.,CASSPRQRATSTDTLYF,TGTGCCAGCTCACCGCGACAGCGAGCTACTAGCACAGATACGCTGTATTTT
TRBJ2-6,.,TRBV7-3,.,CASSLIRPSSGANVLTF,TGTGCCAGCAGCTTAATTAGACCAAGCTCTGGGGCCAACGTCCTGACTTTC
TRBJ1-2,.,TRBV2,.,CASSEVGVHRSGYGYTF,TGTGCCAGCAGTGAAGTGGGCGTTCATCGCTCGGGGTATGGCTACACCTTC
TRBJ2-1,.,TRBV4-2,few,CASSQDSSLSYNEQFF,TGTGCCAGCAGCCAAGATTCCAGCCTTTCCTACAATGAGCAGTTCTTC
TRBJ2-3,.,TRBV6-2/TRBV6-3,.,CASSFVSITSTDTQYF,TGTGCCAGCAGTTTTGTTTCGATTACAAGCACAGATACGCAGTATTTT
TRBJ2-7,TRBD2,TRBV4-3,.,CASSRGLDNYEQYF,TGCGCCAGCAGCCGGGGACTAGACAACTACGAGCAGTACTTC
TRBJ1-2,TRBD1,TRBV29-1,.,CSVDVTGANYGYTF,TGCAGCGTTGATGTGACAGGGGCGAACTATGGCTACACCTTC
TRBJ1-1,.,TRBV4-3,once,CASSRGRGGEAFF,TGCGCCAGCAGTCGAGGCCGGGGGGGGGAAGCTTTCTTT
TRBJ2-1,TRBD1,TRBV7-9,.,CASSPTGVVVYEQFF,TGTGCCAGCAGCCCGACAGGGGTCGTCGTGTATGAGCAGTTCTTC
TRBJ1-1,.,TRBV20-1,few,CSARRRGGYTEAFF,TGCAGTGCTAGGCGCAGGGGAGGGTACACTGAAGCTTTCTTT
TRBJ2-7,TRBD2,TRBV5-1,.,CASSTGGKTYEQYF,TGCGCCAGCAGCACCGGGGGGAAGACCTACGAGCAGTACTTC
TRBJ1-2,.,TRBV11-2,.,CASSLGRGIPANYGYTF,TGTGCCAGCAGCTTAGGGAGGGGAATCCCAGCCAACTATGGCTACACCTTC
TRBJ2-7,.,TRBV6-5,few,CASSSLRGYEQYF,TGTGCCAGCAGTTCCCTCAGGGGATACGAGCAGTACTTC
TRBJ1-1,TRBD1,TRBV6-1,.,CASRIRDSMNTEAFF,TGTGCCAGCAGGATAAGGGACAGCATGAACACTGAAGCTTTCTTT
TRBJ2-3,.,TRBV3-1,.,CASSPGQIVTDTQYF,TGTGCCAGCAGTCCAGGACAGATTGTAACAGATACGCAGTATTTT
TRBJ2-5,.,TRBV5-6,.,CASALGAETQYF,TGTGCCAGCGCGCTAGGGGCGGAGACCCAGTACTTC
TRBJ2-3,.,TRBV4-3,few,CASRKFSASTTDTQYF,TGCGCCAGCAGGAAGTTTTCGGCCTCCACCACAGATACGCAGTATTTT
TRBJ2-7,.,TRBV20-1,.,CSQAGWVSYEQYF,TGCAGCCAGGCAGGGTGGGTCTCCTACGAGCAGTACTTC
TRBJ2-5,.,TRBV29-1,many,CSVDSVLGETQYF,TGCAGCGTTGATAGCGTTCTGGGAGAGACCCAGTACTTC
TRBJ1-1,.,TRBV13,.,CASSLVTEAGITEAFF,TGTGCCAGCAGCTTAGTAACGGAGGCAGGGATCACTGAAGCTTTCTTT
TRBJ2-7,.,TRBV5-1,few,CASSLSARGYEQYF,TGCGCCAGCAGCTTGTCCGCCAGAGGGTACGAGCAGTACTTC
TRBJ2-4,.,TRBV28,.,CASSLAGQQYF,TGTGCCAGCAGTTTGGCGGGACAGCAGTACTTC
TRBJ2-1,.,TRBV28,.,CASSPNRVVIFGEQFF,TGTGCCAGCAGCCCAAACAGGGTGGTGATCTTTGGTGAGCAGTTCTTC
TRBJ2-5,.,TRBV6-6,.,CASSYSVNNEQYF,TGTGCCAGCAGTTACTCGGTAAACAATGAGCAGTACTTC
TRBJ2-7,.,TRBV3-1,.,CASSYQHGPQYF,TGTGCCAGCAGCTACCAGCATGGCCCCCAGTACTTC
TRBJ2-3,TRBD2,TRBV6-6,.,CASSLDGLAGSTDTQYF,TGTGCCAGCAGCCTAGATGGACTAGCGGGGAGCACAGATACGCAGTATTTT
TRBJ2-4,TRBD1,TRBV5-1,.,CASSLDIGGGNIQYF,TGCGCCAGCAGCTTGGATATAGGGGGCGGGAACATTCAGTACTTC
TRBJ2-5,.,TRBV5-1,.,CASSLESYQETQYF,TGCGCCAGCAGCTTGGAATCTTACCAAGAGACCCAGTACTTC
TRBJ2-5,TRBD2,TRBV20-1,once,CSAREGTSLQETQYF,TGCAGTGCTAGAGAGGGGACTAGCCTCCAAGAGACCCAGTACTTC
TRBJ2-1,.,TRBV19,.,CASSPSPVEWNEQFF,TGTGCCAGTAGCCCTAGTCCGGTCGAATGGAATGAGCAGTTCTTC
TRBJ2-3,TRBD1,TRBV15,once,CATLQQGGSADTQYF,TGTGCCACCCTACAACAGGGGGGAAGCGCAGATACGCAGTATTTT